The entry below describes one TCR beta chain. Its antigen specificity is not known. No much larger clone is present one base from it, and per-base qualities are unavailable. These data originate in a study of shared clonotypes between healthy human individuals (dated by TCRdb to the early 2020s). About the investigation overall: Three men and two women, aged 18 to 49 years, made up the cohort. Per donor, three plates each were used for CD4 naive and CD4 memory, two for CD8 naive, and one for CD8 memory. Blood TCR repertoires of four to six healthy adults were deeply sequenced to estimate repertoire size and the extent of clonotype sharing between individuals. To increase sequencing depth and limit assay-specific biases, TCR repertoire library preparation and sequencing were carried out by different laboratories using diverse techniques. Leukapheresis yielded between about 0.9 and 10 billion PBMCs per donor.

TCR CDR3 regions were amplified from genomic DNA by multiplex PCR using the deep immunoSEQ assay. Genomic DNA extracted from each cell subset was distributed evenly over all wells of several immunoSEQ 96-well plates, and each plate served as one replicate. For sorted subsets, each replicate PCR was loaded with around 200 ng genomic DNA, equivalent to 30,000 to 35,000 T cell genomes. The purified libraries were quantified using a Qubit 3.0 fluorometer, sized with a Bioanalyzer 2100, and then quantified again using the KAPA Library Quantification kit. Every immunoSEQ 96-well plate was sequenced on a dedicated single-read 150-cycle Illumina NextSeq 550 flow cell. The study's processing was this. Because the immunoSEQ output held only junctional sequences and lacked quality scores, the filtering could not match the filtering applied to full-length reads. To assign V/J genes and CDR3, sequences were annotated using PyIR, a Python wrapper for IgBLAST v1.9, with IMGT germline references. Any read was removed if the V/J assignment was weak (E-value above 1e-6), the CDR3 was missing, or the read contained stop codons, out-of-frame junctions, or ambiguous translated residues. V3J clonotypes were defined as sequences sharing an identical inferred V gene, J gene, and CDR3 amino acid sequence. To compute the percentage overlap between repertoires, the number of shared unique clonotypes was divided by the size of the smaller repertoire. Richness of each repertoire was evaluated using RTK rarefaction, the Chao1 estimator, and Recon v2.1 estimates of unobserved clonotypes. OLGA was used to compute generation probabilities for all TCRbeta clonotypes that the gDNA method yielded from several donors. TCRdb carries this immuneACCESS record with in-frame sequences only. Its versions omit some clonotypes, under half of them owing to an unresolved V gene in the studies checked, with the rest unexplained. That table is the source of V, J and clone size, and D and trimming were worked out from the DNA. The sample contains approximately 1.1 million clones, 75% to 80% of them found a single time. Under 0.65% of the sample is in the top ten clones.

The full study reports these points: Rarefaction of sorted-subset datasets indicated incomplete sequencing despite the large sequencing depth. Higher generation probabilities were observed for clonotypes shared by all four sorted-subset donors than for non-shared clonotypes. Pairwise subsampling led to the expectation that sequencing depth would affect the degree of clonotype sharing among donors. Sampling was limited to blood, and TCR repertoires in tissue likely differ from TCR repertoires in blood. Roughly 5% of naive CD4, 3.5% of naive CD8, about 2.5% of memory CD4, and 0.4% of memory CD8 clonotypes were shared across several donors. Because the study included a small number of donors, the genetic and exposure-history diversity represented was limited. Estimated clonotype richness was generally larger for naive than for memory subsets.

Donors were healthy HIV-negative adults with no recently reported acute infections or vaccinations. Every donor was a Caucasian adult living in Nashville, Tennessee, USA. CD4+ T cells were enriched by magnetic negative selection, after which naive cells were positively selected on CD45RA and the negative fraction was taken as the memory subset. Blood was obtained by leukapheresis, after which PBMCs were separated by Ficoll-Histopaque density gradient centrifugation and cryopreserved in liquid nitrogen vapor phase. Purity and quantity of every magnetically sorted T cell population were checked by analytical flow cytometry. From each sorted fraction, genomic DNA was isolated and quantified by UV absorbance on a Nanodrop 2000c. Material: memory CD4+ T cells from PBMCs. The cell subset or site label on this specimen signifies: CD45RA-negative fraction. This TCR was recovered from a man younger than 35 in good health. Some clones in this sample may be carry-over from other donors' samples.

The CDR3 is CASTKGQGYEQYF. The sequence in DNA is TGTGCCAGCACTAAAGGACAGGGCTACGAGCAGTACTTC. The receptor chain draws on TRBV6-5 and TRBJ2-7, and 8 junctional nucleotides match TRBD1. CDR3 length: 13 amino acids, cysteine to phenylalanine. The read is trimmed to its CDR3 DNA, 39 bases read in frame from base 1. The junction shows trimming of 7 bases on V and 3 bases on J, and the gene matches do not reach 5 bases of it. From the germline V gene, CDR1 is MNHEY and CDR2 is SVGAGI.